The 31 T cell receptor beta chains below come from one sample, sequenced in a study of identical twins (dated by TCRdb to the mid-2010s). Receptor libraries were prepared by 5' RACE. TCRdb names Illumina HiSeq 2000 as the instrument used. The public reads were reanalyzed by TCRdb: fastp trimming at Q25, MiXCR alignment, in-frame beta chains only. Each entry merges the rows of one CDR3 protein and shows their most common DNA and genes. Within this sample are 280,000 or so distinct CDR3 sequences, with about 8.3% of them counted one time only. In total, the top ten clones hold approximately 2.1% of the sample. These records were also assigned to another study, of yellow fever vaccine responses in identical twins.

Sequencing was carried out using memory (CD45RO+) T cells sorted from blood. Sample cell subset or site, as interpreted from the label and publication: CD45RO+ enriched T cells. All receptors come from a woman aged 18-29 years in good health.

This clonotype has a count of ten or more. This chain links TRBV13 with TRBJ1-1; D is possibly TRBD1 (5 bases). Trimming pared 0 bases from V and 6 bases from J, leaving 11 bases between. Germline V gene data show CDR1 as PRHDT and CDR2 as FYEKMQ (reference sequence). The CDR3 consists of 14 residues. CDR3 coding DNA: TGTGCCAGCAGCTTAGGCCGGGGGTTCCCTGAAGCTTTCTTT. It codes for CASSLGRGFPEAFF.

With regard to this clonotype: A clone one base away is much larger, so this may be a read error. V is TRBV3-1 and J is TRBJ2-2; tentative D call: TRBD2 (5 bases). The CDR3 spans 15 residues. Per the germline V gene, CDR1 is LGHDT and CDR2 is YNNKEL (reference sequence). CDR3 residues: CASSRLARNTGVLFF. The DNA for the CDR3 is TGTGCCAGCAGTCGTTTGGCTAGAAACACCGGGGTGCTGTTTTTT.

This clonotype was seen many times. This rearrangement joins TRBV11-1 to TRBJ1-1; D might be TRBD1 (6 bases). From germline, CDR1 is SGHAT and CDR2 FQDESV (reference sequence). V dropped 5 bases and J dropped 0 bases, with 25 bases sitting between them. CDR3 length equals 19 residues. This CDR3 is CASSEAQGNLITLNTEAFF. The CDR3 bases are TGTGCCAGCAGCGAAGCACAGGGAAACCTAATTACCTTGAACACTGAAGCTTTCTTT.

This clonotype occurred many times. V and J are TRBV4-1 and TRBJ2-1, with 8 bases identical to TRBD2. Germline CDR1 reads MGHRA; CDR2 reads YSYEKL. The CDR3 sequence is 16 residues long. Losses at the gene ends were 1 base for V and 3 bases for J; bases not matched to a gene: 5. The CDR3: CASSQALAGIYNEQFF. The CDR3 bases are TGCGCCAGCAGCCAAGCGCTAGCGGGTATCTACAATGAGCAGTTCTTC.

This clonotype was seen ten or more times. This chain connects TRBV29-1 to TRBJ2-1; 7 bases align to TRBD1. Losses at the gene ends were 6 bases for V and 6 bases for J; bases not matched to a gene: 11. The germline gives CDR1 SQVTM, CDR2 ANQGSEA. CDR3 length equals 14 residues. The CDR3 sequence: CSVLVRGRFNEQFF. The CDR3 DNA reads TGCAGCGTCCTCGTTAGGGGGCGCTTCAATGAGCAGTTCTTC.

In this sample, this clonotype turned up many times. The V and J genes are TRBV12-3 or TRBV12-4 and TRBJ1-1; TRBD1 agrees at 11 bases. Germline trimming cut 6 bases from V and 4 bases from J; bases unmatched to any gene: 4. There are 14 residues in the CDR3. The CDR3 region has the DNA TGTGCCAGCAGAGGGACAGGGGGTTTCACTGAAGCTTTCTTT. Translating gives CASRGTGGFTEAFF.

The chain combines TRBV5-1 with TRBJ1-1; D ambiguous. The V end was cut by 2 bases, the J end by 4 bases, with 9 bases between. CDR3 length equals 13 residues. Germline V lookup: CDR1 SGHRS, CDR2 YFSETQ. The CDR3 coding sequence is TGCGCCAGCAGCTTTTCGGCGGGCACTGAAGCTTTCTTT. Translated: CASSFSAGTEAFF.

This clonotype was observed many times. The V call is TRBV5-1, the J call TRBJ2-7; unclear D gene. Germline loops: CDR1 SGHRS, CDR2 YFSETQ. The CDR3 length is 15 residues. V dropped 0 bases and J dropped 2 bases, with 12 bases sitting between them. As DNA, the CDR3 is TGCGCCAGCAGCTTGGGCGGTTTAGAGACCTACGAGCAGTACTTC. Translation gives CASSLGGLETYEQYF. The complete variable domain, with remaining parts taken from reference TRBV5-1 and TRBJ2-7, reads KAGVTQTPRYLIKTRGQQVTLSCSPISGHRSVSWYQQTPGQGLQFLFEYFSETQRNKGNFPGRFSGRQFSNSRSEMNVSTLELGDSALYLCASSLGGLETYEQYFGPGTRLTVT.

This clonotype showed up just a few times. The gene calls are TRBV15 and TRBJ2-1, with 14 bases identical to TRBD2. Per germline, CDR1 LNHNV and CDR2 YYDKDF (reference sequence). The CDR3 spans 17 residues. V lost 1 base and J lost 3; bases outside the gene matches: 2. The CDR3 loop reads CATSRGLAGGSYNEQFF. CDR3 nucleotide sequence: TGTGCCACCAGCAGAGGACTAGCGGGAGGGAGCTACAATGAGCAGTTCTTC.

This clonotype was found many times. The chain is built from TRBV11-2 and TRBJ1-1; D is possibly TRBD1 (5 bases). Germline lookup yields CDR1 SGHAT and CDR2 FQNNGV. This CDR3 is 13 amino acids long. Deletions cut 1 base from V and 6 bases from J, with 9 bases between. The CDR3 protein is CASSLGWGPEAFF. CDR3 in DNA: TGTGCCAGCAGCTTAGGATGGGGACCTGAAGCTTTCTTT.

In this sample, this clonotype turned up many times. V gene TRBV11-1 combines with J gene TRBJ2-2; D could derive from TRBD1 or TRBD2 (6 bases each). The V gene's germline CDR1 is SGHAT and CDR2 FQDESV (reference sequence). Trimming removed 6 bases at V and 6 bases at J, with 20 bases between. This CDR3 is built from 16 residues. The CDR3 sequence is CASSPQPGAVSGELFF. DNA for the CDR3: TGTGCCAGCAGTCCCCAGCCGGGGGCGGTTTCCGGGGAGCTGTTTTTT.

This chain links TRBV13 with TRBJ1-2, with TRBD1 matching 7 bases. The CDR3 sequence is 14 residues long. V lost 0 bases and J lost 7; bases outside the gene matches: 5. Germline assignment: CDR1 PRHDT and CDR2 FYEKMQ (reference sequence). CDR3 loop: CASSLGTGWGGYTF. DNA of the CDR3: TGTGCCAGCAGCTTAGGGACAGGGTGGGGTGGCTACACCTTC.

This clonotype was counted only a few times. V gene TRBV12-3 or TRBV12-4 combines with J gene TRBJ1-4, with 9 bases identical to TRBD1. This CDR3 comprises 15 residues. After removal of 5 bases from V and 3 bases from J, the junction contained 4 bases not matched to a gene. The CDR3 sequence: CASSEQGAANEKLFF. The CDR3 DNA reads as TGTGCCAGCAGTGAACAGGGGGCGGCTAATGAAAAACTGTTTTTT.

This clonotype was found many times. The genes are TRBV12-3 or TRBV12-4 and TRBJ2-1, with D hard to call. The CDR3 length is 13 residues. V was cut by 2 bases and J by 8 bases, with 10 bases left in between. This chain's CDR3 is CASSLQDQDEQFF. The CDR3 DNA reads TGTGCCAGCAGTTTACAGGACCAAGATGAGCAGTTCTTC.

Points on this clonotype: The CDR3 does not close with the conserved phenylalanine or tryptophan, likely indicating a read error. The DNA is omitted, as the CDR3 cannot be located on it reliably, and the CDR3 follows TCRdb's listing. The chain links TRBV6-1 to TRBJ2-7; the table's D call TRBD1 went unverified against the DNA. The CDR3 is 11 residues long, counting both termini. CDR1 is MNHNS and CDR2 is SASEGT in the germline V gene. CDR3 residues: CASSDGTGGRL.

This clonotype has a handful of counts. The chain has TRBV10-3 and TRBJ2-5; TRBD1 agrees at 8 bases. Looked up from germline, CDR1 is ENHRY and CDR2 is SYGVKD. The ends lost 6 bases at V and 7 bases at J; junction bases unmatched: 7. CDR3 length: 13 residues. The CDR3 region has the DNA TGTGCCATCAGGCCAGGACAGGGAGGGACCCAGTACTTC. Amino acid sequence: CAIRPGQGGTQYF.

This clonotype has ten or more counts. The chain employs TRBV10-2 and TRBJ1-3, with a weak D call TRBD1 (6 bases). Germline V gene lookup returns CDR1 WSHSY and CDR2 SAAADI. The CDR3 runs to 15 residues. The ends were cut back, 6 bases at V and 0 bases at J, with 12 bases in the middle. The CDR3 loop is CASRWTASSGNTIYF. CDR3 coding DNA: TGCGCCAGCAGGTGGACAGCCTCCTCTGGAAACACCATATATTTT.

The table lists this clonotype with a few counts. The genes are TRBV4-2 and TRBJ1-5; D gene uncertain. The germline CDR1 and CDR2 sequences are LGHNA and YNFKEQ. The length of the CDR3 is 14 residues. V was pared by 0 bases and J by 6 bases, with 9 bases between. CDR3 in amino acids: CASSQDASRQPQHF. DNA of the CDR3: TGTGCCAGCAGCCAAGACGCCAGCCGTCAGCCCCAGCATTTT.

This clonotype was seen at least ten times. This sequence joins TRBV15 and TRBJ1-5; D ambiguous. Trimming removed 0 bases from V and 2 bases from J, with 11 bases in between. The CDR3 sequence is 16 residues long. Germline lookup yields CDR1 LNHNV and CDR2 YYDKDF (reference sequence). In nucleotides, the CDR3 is TGTGCCACCAGCAGAGATGGTCTCGGCGGCAATCAGCCCCAGCATTTT. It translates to CATSRDGLGGNQPQHF. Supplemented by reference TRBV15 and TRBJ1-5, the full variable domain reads DAMVIQNPRYQVTQFGKPVTLSCSQTLNHNVMYWYQQKSSQAPKLLFHYYDKDFNNEADTPDNFQSRRPNTSFCFLDIRSPGLGDTAMYLCATSRDGLGGNQPQHFGDGTRLSIL.

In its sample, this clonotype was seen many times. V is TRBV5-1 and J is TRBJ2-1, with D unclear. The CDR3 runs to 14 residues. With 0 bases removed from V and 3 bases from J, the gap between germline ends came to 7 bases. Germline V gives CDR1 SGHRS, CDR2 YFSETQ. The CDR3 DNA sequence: TGCGCCAGCAGCTTGGGGCCCATCTACAATGAGCAGTTCTTC. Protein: CASSLGPIYNEQFF.

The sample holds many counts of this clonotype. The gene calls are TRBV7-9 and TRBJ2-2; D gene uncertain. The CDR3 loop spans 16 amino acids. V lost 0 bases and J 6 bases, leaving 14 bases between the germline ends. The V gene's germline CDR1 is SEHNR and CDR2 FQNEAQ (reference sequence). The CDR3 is CASSLAVSVSSGELFF. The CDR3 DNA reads TGTGCCAGCAGCTTAGCCGTCTCCGTATCGTCCGGGGAGCTGTTTTTT.

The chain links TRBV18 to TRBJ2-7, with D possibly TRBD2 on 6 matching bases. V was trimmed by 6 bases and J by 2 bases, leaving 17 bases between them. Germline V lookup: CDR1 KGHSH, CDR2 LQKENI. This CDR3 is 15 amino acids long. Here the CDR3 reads CASSTGTSTTYEQYF. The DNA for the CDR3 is TGTGCCAGCTCGACCGGGACTTCCACCACCTACGAGCAGTACTTC.

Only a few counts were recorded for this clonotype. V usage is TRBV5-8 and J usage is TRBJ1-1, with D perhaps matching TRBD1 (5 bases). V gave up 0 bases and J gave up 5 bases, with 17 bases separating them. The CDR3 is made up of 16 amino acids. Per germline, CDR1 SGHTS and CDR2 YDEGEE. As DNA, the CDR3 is TGTGCCAGCAGCTTGGGACTTGCGGGGGGGAGGACTGAAGCTTTCTTT. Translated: CASSLGLAGGRTEAFF.

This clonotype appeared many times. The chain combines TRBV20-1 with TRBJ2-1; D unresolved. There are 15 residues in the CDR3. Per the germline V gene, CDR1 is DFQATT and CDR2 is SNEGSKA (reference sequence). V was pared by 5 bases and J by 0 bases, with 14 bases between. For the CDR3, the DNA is TGCAGTGCTCAAAACCCGTCCACCTCCTACAATGAGCAGTTCTTC. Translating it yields CSAQNPSTSYNEQFF.

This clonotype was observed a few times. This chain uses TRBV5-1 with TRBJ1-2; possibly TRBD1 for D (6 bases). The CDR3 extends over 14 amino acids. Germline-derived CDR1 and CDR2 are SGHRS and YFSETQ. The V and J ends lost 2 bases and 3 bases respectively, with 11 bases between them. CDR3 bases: TGCGCCAGCAGCTTCGGGGGGCAAGACTATGGCTACACCTTC. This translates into CASSFGGQDYGYTF.

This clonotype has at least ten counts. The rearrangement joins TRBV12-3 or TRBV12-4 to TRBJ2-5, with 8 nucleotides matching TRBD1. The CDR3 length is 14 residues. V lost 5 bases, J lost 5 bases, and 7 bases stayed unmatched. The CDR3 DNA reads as TGTGCCAGCAGTCAGCAGGGGGCCGTGGAGACCCAGTACTTC. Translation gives CASSQQGAVETQYF.

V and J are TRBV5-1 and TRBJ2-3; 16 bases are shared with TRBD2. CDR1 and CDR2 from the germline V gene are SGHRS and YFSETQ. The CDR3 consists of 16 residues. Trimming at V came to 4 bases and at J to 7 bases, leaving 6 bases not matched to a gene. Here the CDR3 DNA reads TGCGCCAGCAGCGGGGGACTAGCGGGAGGGAGTCATACGCAGTATTTT. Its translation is CASSGGLAGGSHTQYF.

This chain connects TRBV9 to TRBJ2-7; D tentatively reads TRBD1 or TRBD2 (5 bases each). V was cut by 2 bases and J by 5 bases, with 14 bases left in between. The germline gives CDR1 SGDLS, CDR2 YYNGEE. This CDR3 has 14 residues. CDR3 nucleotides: TGTGCCAGCAGCGTCGGCCCCGGGGACGACGAGCAGTACGTC. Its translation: CASSVGPGDDEQYV.

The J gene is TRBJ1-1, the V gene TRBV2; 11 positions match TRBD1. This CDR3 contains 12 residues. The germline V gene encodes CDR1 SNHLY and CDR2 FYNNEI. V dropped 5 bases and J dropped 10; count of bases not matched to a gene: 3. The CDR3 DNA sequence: TGTGCCAGCAGTTCCGGACAGGGGGCAGCTTTCTTT. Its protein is CASSSGQGAAFF.

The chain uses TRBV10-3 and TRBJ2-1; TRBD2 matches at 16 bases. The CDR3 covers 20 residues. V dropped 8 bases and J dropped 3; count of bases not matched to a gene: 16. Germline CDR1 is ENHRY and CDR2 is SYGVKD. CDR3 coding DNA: TGTGCCATCGGGGAAGGGGCCGGGACTAGCGGGAGGGCCTTCTACAATGAGCAGTTCTTC. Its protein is CAIGEGAGTSGRAFYNEQFF.

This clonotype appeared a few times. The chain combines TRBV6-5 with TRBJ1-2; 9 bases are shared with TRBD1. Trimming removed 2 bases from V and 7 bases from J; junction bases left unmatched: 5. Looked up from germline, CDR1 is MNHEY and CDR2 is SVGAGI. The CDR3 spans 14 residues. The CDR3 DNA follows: TGTGCCAGCAGTTACCGGACAGGGGCAGGTGGCTACACCTTC. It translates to CASSYRTGAGGYTF.